The 8 T cell receptor beta chains presented below share a single source sample, sequenced in a study of cytomegalovirus exposure and HLA in healthy donors. Amplification used 60 Vbeta primers and 13 Jbeta primers. Some clones are missing from TCRdb's copy, which holds only in-frame ones; the method was immunoSEQ multiplex PCR. The sample shows roughly 70,000 clones, approximately 90% of them seen only once. Sequences were obtained from PBMCs. The receptors here all came from a woman aged 25 to 45 in good health and CMV-seropositive.

V and J are TRBV5-1 and TRBJ2-7, with TRBD2 identical over 11 bases. The V gene's germline CDR1 is SGHRS and CDR2 YFSETQ. The CDR3 totals 16 residues. J lost 6 bases, V lost 2 bases, and 10 bases had no gene match. The CDR3 coding sequence is TGCGCCAGCAGCTTTAATAGCGGGAGGGCCAGCGGCGAGCAGTACTTC. Residues: CASSFNSGRASGEQYF.

The chain links TRBV9 to TRBJ2-2, with D maybe TRBD2 (7 bases). The CDR3 has 15 amino acids. Germline V lookup: CDR1 SGDLS, CDR2 YYNGEE. Trimming left V 0 bases short and J 9 bases short, with 15 bases between. This chain's CDR3 is CASSVEGGGTRELFF. The DNA for the CDR3 is TGTGCCAGCAGCGTAGAAGGGGGAGGGACCCGGGAGCTGTTTTTT.

This sequence joins TRBV25-1 and TRBJ1-3; D is unclear. CDR3 length: 16 amino acids. Trimming left V 2 bases short and J 5 bases short, with 16 bases between. Germline V gene lookup returns CDR1 MGHDK and CDR2 SYGVNS. CDR3 residues: CASSERSPPGRNTIYF. The CDR3 DNA reads as TGTGCCAGCAGTGAAAGATCACCGCCCGGGAGAAACACCATATATTTT.

The V call is TRBV19, the J call TRBJ2-7; D possibly corresponds to TRBD2 (6 bases). TRBJ2-1 matches the DNA end more closely, so the J call is doubtful. This CDR3 spans 14 amino acids. The germline V gene encodes CDR1 LNHDA and CDR2 SQIVND (reference sequence). CDR3 protein: CASTVAVTYNEQFF. As DNA, the CDR3 is TGTGCCAGTACCGTAGCGGTTACCTACAATGAGCAGTTCTTC.

The V gene is TRBV5-4, the J gene TRBJ2-7; 14 positions agree with TRBD2. J lost 6 bases, V lost 0 bases, and 11 bases had no gene match. The germline CDR1 and CDR2 sequences are SGHNT and YYREEE (reference sequence). The CDR3 consists of 18 residues. In DNA form, the CDR3 reads TGTGCCAGCAGCTTGGCCCAGACTAGCGGGAGGGCCGAGGCCGAGCAGTACTTC. This gives the protein CASSLAQTSGRAEAEQYF.

The rearrangement links TRBV2 to TRBJ2-5, with D maybe TRBD2 (7 bases). In germline, CDR1 is SNHLY, CDR2 FYNNEI. The V end was cut by 5 bases, the J end by 4 bases, with 14 bases between. There are 14 residues in the CDR3. The CDR3 DNA is TGTGCCAGCAGTTGGGCAGGGGAGGGAGAGACCCAGTACTTC. Protein product: CASSWAGEGETQYF.

In this sample, this clone turned up a few times. The CDR3 sequence: CASRERTEKGYTF. The CDR3 DNA is TGTGCCAGCAGAGAAAGGACAGAGAAGGGCTACACCTTC. J is TRBJ1-2 and V is TRBV2; a possible D gene is TRBD1 (6 bases). In germline, CDR1 is SNHLY, CDR2 FYNNEI. CDR3 length equals 13 residues. V lost 6 bases and J 8 bases, leaving 16 bases between the germline ends.

The genes are TRBV5-4 and TRBJ2-1; TRBD1 matches at 8 bases. Germline CDR1 SGHNT, CDR2 YYREEE (reference sequence). The V and J ends lost 4 bases and 6 bases, in that order; junction bases with no gene match: 6. This CDR3 comprises 14 residues. The CDR3 here is CASSPRTGSNEQFF. The CDR3, as DNA: TGTGCCAGCAGCCCCCGGACAGGGTCCAATGAGCAGTTCTTC.